This TCR beta chain was profiled in a study of CD8+CD57+ T cells in acquired aplastic anemia. Those patients picked for sequencing had displayed CD8+CD57+ cell expansion on flow cytometry. Patients uniformly had severe acquired aplastic anemia. Losses at the gene ends were 3 bases for V and 0 bases for J; bases not matched to a gene: 2. Germline loops: CDR1 SGHRS, CDR2 YFSETQ. This CDR3 comprises 15 residues. As concerns this clonotype: Its antigen is not identified.

Study-wide findings and caveats: For CD8+ Simpson's diversity, patients and controls showed no significant difference. Patients and controls shared just under 30 CD8+ CDR3 sequences.

TCR beta VDJ and CDR3 profiling used genomic DNA as template. TCRdb ran MiXCR on the reads and lists one entry per CDR3 protein. Of about 250,000 distinct CDR3 sequences detected, 45% to 50% appear once; the ten largest clones hold over 7.5%. The chain is built from TRBV5-1 and TRBJ2-3, with 9 positions matching TRBD1. The source of this sequence is a human donor with aplastic anemia. The sample taken for sequencing was sorted CD4+, CD8+, or CD8+CD57+ T cells (not recorded which) from PBMCs. The CDR3 loop is CASSWGQGSTDTQYF. Here the CDR3 DNA reads TGCGCCAGCAGCTGGGGACAGGGTAGCACAGATACGCAGTATTTT. The whole variable domain, remainder taken from reference TRBV5-1 and TRBJ2-3, is KAGVTQTPRYLIKTRGQQVTLSCSPISGHRSVSWYQQTPGQGLQFLFEYFSETQRNKGNFPGRFSGRQFSNSRSEMNVSTLELGDSALYLCASSWGQGSTDTQYFGPGTRLTVL.